This T cell receptor beta chain comes out of a study of OX40 agonist ivuxolimab in advanced cancers. At the level of the study: Those enrolled were 82.7% male, with a mean age of approximately 60 years and ages from roughly 20 to 85. Three patients, one with hepatocellular carcinoma and two with cutaneous melanoma, achieved partial responses.

Researchers took blood at baseline, on cycle 4 day 1, and on cycle 7 day 1. Generated by immunoSEQ multiplex PCR, the TCRdb table keeps only in-frame clones and is missing some. The sample records about 84,000 clones, 75% to 90% being singletons. CDR3 size: 14 residues. Germline V gene lookup returns CDR1 MDHEN and CDR2 SYDVKM. V dropped 7 bases and J dropped 4; count of bases not matched to a gene: 5. The clonotype comes from an adult with an advanced solid tumor such as melanoma, head and neck, liver or kidney cancer. The sequencing used CD4+ or CD8+ T cells sorted from blood, collected in a trial of the OX40 agonist ivuxolimab. This chain joins TRBV28 and TRBJ1-4; 8 positions agree with TRBD1. CDR3 coding DNA: TGTGCCAGCACCTCGGGACAGGATAATGAAAAACTGTTTTTT. It specifies CASTSGQDNEKLFF. The whole variable domain, remainder taken from reference TRBV28 and TRBJ1-4, is DVKVTQSSRYLVKRTGEKVFLECVQDMDHENMFWYRQDPGLGLRLIYFSYDVKMKEKGDIPEGYSVSREKKERFSLILESASTNQTSMYLCASTSGQDNEKLFFGSGTQLSVL.